Each of the 13 T cell receptor beta chains below was sequenced from the same sample in a study of blood T cell repertoires in COVID-19. The assay was immunoSEQ multiplex PCR, and TCRdb's table has in-frame clones only and misses some. The sample has about 250,000 clones, 65% to 85% seen once; the top ten hold more than 5%. The source material was peripheral blood. These receptors were taken from a human donor in a cohort sampled during active COVID-19.

This clone came up once. The chain is built from TRBV30 and TRBJ2-3; 7 bases map to TRBD1. J gave up 8 bases and V 1 base, and 9 bases lay outside the gene matches. This CDR3 region has 14 residues. Germline CDR1 GTSNPN, CDR2 SVGIG (reference sequence). DNA of the CDR3: TGTGCCTGGAGTGAAGGGGGCCTGGCGGTTACGCAGTATTTT. This codes for CAWSEGGLAVTQYF.

This chain joins TRBV10-3 and TRBJ1-2; 8 nucleotides align to TRBD1. Germline values: CDR1 ENHRY, CDR2 SYGVKD. V was pared by 3 bases and J by 8 bases, with 5 bases of the junction left unmatched. The CDR3 has 13 residues. CDR3 region: CAISDRGLGGYTF. CDR3 nucleotides: TGTGCCATCAGTGACAGGGGGCTGGGGGGCTACACCTTC.

The sample holds one count of this clone. J is TRBJ2-7 and V is TRBV20-1; 10 nucleotides line up with TRBD2. Trimming took 3 bases from V and 3 from J; bases not matched to a gene: 8. The CDR3 runs 15 residues. CDR1 is DFQATT, CDR2 SNEGSKA, per germline (reference sequence). The CDR3 region has the DNA TGCAGTGCTAGTCTAGCGGGAGATTTGATCTACGAGCAGTACTTC. This translates into CSASLAGDLIYEQYF.

This clone has more than one count but fewer than ten. The V call is TRBV14, the J call TRBJ2-5; D is unclear. CDR1 and CDR2 (germline): SGHDN, FVKESK. With 0 bases removed from V and 7 bases from J, the gap between germline ends came to 9 bases. There are 13 residues in the CDR3. CDR3 nucleotides: TGTGCCAGCAGCCAAGAGAGCTTACGGACCCAGTACTTC. It is translated as CASSQESLRTQYF.

The chain uses TRBV7-9 and TRBJ2-1; 9 positions agree with TRBD2. Trimming cost V 2 bases and J 9 bases; bases outside gene matches: 11. Germline V gene lookup returns CDR1 SEHNR and CDR2 FQNEAQ (reference sequence). This CDR3 spans 16 amino acids. The CDR3 protein is CASSLRRPLAGSEQFF. CDR3 nucleotides: TGTGCCAGCAGCTTACGTCGGCCCCTAGCGGGAAGTGAGCAGTTCTTC.

The sample holds many counts of this clone. V and J are TRBV7-9 and TRBJ2-3; 8 nucleotides line up with TRBD1. This CDR3 is built from 14 residues. CDR1 and CDR2 from the germline V gene are SEHNR and FQNEAQ (reference sequence). V was pared by 8 bases and J by 2 bases, with 6 bases of the junction left unmatched. Here the CDR3 reads CASVGDRPTDTQYF. The CDR3 nucleotides are TGTGCCAGCGTCGGGGACAGGCCCACAGATACGCAGTATTTT.

The sample holds one count of this clone. The rearrangement links TRBV6-6 to TRBJ2-3; possible D gene TRBD1, 5 bases. V dropped 7 bases and J dropped 3 bases, with 20 bases sitting between them. CDR1 and CDR2 from the germline V gene are MNHNY and SVGAGI (reference sequence). The CDR3 is made up of 16 amino acids. CDR3 amino acids: CASTPGQGRSTDTQYF. CDR3 nucleotide sequence: TGTGCCAGCACCCCCGGGCAGGGCCGTTCGACAGATACGCAGTATTTT.

About this clone itself: The germline gene is not matched at one end of the junction; a read error may be the cause. The V gene is TRBV2, the J gene TRBJ2-3; 7 nucleotides match TRBD1. This CDR3 is 15 amino acids long. From germline, CDR1 is SNHLY and CDR2 FYNNEI. The CDR3 reads CASRPPGQKDLRRVF. The CDR3 bases are TGTGCCAGCAGACCGCCGGGACAGAAAGATTTACGTAGGGTTTTT.

The rearrangement joins TRBV4-1 to TRBJ2-3; the D gene is possibly TRBD1 (5 bases). CDR1 is MGHRA and CDR2 is YSYEKL in the germline V gene. V lost 2 bases, J lost 0 bases, and 12 bases lay in between. The length of the CDR3 is 16 residues. CDR3 residues: CASSQQGYSSTDTQYF. In DNA, the CDR3 is TGCGCCAGCAGCCAACAGGGCTACTCTAGCACAGATACGCAGTATTTT.

The chain combines TRBV3-1 (or the pseudogene TRBV3-2) with TRBJ2-7, with 7 bases matching TRBD1. The CDR3 is 15 residues long. Unmatched junction bases numbered 9, after V lost 0 bases and J lost 7 bases. CDR1 and CDR2 from the germline V gene are LGHDT and YNNKEL (reference sequence). CDR3 sequence reads: CASSQDSQGLREQYF. In DNA, the CDR3 is TGTGCCAGCAGCCAAGATTCACAGGGGCTGAGGGAGCAGTACTTC.

CDR3 DNA sequence: TGTGCCAGCAGCTTATTCGACGAGCAGTACTTC. It is translated as CASSLFDEQYF. V and J are TRBV5-6 and TRBJ2-7; D is ambiguous. The germline CDR1 and CDR2 sequences are SGHDT and YYEEEE. Deletions cut 2 bases from V and 5 bases from J, with 5 bases between. The CDR3 sequence is 11 residues long.

The genes are TRBV30 and TRBJ1-3; no clear D. This CDR3 region has 14 residues. Trimming removed 0 bases from V and 1 base from J, with 7 bases in between. The germline V gene encodes CDR1 GTSNPN and CDR2 SVGIG (reference sequence). CDR3 protein: CAWSVRHSGNTIYF. CDR3 bases: TGTGCCTGGAGTGTACGACATTCTGGAAACACCATATATTTT.

About this clone: The sample holds other DNA sequences that translate to the same CDR3. This rearrangement joins TRBV2 to TRBJ1-6, with D maybe TRBD1 (5 bases). This CDR3 is built from 13 residues. Trimming cost V 0 bases and J 10 bases, with 7 bases left between them. Germline V gene sequence: CDR1 SNHLY, CDR2 FYNNEI. Written as DNA, the CDR3 is TGTGCCAGCAGTGAAGCTAGGGGATCACCCCTCCACTTT. It is translated as CASSEARGSPLHF.